This T cell receptor (beta chain) appears in the sequencing data of a study of cytomegalovirus exposure and HLA in healthy donors. General study points: According to an earlier analysis, most TCR beta V segments yielded productive rearrangements about 90% or about 30% of the time. Rare TCR sequences dominated, though some public TCRs recurred in many donors.

Primers included in the PCR were 60 Vbeta and 13 Jbeta primers. Repertoires were generated with immunoSEQ multiplex PCR, while TCRdb's copy carries only in-frame clones and drops some. The sample has about 60,000 clones, 77% seen once; the top ten hold approximately 3.4%. Each donor was nominally healthy when sampled (though unrecorded immune exposures were likely). The CDR3 consists of 16 residues. Germline CDR1 and CDR2: SGHAT and FQDESV (reference sequence). Between the trimmed V and J ends, which lost 3 bases and 0 bases, there was a span of 13 bases. Details on this clone: Its cognate antigen is unknown.

The chain combines TRBV11-1 with TRBJ2-3; D is possibly TRBD1 (6 bases). Sequenced material: PBMCs. This clonotype originated in a woman aged 40 to 50 in good health and CMV-seropositive. This chain's CDR3 is CASSFGRGPSTDTQYF. The CDR3 nucleotides read TGTGCCAGCAGCTTCGGCAGGGGACCTAGCACAGATACGCAGTATTTT.